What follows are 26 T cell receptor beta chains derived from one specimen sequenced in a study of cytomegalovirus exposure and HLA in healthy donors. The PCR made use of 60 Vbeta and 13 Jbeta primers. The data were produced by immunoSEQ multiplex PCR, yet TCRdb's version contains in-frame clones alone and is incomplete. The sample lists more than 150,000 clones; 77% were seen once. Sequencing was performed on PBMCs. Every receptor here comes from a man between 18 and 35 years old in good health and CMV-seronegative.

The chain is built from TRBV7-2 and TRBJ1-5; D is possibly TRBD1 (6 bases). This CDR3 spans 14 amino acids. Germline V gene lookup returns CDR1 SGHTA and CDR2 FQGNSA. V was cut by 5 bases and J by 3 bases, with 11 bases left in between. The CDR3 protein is CASSLWDTNQPQHF. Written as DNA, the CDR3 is TGTGCCAGCAGCCTATGGGACACCAATCAGCCCCAGCATTTT.

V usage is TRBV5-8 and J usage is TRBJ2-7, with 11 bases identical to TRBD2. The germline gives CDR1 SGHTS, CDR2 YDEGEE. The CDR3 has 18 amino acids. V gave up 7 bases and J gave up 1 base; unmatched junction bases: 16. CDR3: CASRLQLAGVLGSYEQYF. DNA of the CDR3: TGTGCCAGCCGTCTACAACTAGCGGGAGTTCTCGGATCCTACGAGCAGTACTTC. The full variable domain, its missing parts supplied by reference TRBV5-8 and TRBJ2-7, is EAGVTQSPTHLIKTRGQQATLRCSPISGHTSVYWYQQALGLGLQFLLWYDEGEERNRGNFPPRFSGRQFPNYSSELNVNALELEDSALYLCASRLQLAGVLGSYEQYFGPGTRLTVT.

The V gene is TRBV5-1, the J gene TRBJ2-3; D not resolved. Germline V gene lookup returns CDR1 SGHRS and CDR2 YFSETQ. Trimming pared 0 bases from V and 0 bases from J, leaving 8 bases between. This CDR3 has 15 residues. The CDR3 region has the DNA TGCGCCAGCAGCTTGGAACAGTTCAGCACAGATACGCAGTATTTT. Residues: CASSLEQFSTDTQYF.

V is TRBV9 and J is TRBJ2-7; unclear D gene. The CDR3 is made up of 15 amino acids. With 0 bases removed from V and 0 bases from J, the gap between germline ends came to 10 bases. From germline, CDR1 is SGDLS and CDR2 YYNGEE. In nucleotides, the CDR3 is TGTGCCAGCAGCGTAGATCTGCTAAACTCCTACGAGCAGTACTTC. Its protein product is CASSVDLLNSYEQYF.

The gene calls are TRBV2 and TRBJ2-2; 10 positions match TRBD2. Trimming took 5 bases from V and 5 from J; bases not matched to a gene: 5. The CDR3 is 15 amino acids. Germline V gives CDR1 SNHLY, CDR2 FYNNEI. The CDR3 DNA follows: TGTGCCAGCAGTCGAGCGGGGGGGGGTACCGGGGAGCTGTTTTTT. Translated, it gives CASSRAGGGTGELFF.

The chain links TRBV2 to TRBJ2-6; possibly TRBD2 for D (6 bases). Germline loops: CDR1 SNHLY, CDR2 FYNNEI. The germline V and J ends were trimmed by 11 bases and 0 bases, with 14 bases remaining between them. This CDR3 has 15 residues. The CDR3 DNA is TGTGCCGGAGGGGCACGCCGCTCTGGGGCCAACGTCCTGACTTTC. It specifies CAGGARRSGANVLTF. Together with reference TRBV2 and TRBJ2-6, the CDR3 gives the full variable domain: EPEVTQTPSHQVTQMGQEVILRCVPISNHLYFYWYRQILGQKVEFLVSFYNNEISEKSEIFDDQFSVERPDGSNFTLKIRSTKLEDSAMYFCAGGARRSGANVLTFGAGSRLTVL.

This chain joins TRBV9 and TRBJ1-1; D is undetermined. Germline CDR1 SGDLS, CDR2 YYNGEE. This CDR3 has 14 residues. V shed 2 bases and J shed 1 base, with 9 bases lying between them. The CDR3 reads CASSVRQANTEAFF. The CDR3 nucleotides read TGTGCCAGCAGCGTCAGGCAGGCGAACACTGAAGCTTTCTTT.

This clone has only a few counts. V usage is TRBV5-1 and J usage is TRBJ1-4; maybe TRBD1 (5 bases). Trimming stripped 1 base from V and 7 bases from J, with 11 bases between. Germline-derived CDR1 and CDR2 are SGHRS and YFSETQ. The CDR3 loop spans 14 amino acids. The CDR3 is CASSLRGVSEKLFF. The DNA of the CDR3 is TGCGCCAGCAGCTTGCGGGGGGTTAGTGAAAAACTGTTTTTT.

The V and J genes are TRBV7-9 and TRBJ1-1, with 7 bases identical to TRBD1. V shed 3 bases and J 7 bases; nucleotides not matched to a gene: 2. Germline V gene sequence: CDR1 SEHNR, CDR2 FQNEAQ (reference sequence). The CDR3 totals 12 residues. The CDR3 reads CASSFRDSEAFF. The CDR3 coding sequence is TGTGCCAGCAGCTTCCGGGACAGTGAAGCTTTCTTT.

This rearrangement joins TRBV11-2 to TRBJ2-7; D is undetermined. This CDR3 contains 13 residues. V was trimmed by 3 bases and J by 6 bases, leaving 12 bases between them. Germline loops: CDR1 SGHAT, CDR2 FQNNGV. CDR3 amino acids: CASSFMGGGEQYF. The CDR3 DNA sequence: TGTGCCAGCAGCTTCATGGGTGGCGGCGAGCAGTACTTC.

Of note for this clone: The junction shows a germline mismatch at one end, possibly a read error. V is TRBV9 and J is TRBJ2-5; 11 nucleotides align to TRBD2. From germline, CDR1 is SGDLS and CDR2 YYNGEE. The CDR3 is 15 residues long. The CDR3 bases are TGTGCCAGCAGCGTAGCGACTAGCGGGGAAGAGACCCGGTACTTC. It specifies CASSVATSGEETRYF. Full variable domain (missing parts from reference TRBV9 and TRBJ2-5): DSGVTQTPKHLITATGQRVTLRCSPRSGDLSVYWYQQSLDQGLQFLIQYYNGEERAKGNILERFSAQQFPDLHSELNLSSLELGDSALYFCASSVATSGEETRYFGPGTRLLVL.

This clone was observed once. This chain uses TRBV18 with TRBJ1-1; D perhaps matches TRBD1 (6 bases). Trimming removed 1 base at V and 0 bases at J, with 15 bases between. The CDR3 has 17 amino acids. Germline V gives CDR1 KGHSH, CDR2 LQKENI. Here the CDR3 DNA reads TGTGCCAGCTCACCACGTAGTTCGCAGGGGATGAACACTGAAGCTTTCTTT. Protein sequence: CASSPRSSQGMNTEAFF.

CDR3: CASSQQGYEPQHF. CDR3 sequence (DNA): TGTGCCAGCAGCCAACAGGGTTACGAGCCCCAGCATTTT. The rearrangement uses TRBV2 and TRBJ1-5; possibly TRBD1 for D (6 bases). Trimming removed 6 bases at V and 8 bases at J, with 14 bases between. The CDR3 has 13 amino acids. Germline-derived CDR1 and CDR2 are SNHLY and FYNNEI.

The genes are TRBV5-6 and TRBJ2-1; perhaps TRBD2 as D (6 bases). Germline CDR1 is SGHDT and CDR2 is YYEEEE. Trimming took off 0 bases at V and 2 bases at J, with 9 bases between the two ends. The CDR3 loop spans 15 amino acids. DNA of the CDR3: TGTGCCAGCAGCTTGGGGCGCGGGGCCTACAATGAGCAGTTCTTC. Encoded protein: CASSLGRGAYNEQFF.

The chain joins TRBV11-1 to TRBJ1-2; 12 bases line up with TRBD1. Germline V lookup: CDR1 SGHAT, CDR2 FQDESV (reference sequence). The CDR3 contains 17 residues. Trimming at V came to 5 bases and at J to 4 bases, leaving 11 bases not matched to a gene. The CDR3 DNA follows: TGTGCCAGCAGCGGATTCCCGGGACAGGGGGCCGGCTATGGCTACACCTTC. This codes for CASSGFPGQGAGYGYTF.

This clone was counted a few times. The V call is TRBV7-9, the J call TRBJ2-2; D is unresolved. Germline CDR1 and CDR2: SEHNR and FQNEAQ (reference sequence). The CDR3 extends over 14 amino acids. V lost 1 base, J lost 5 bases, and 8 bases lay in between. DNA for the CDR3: TGTGCCAGCAGCTTAGTCGCACAGACCGGGGAGCTGTTTTTT. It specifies CASSLVAQTGELFF.

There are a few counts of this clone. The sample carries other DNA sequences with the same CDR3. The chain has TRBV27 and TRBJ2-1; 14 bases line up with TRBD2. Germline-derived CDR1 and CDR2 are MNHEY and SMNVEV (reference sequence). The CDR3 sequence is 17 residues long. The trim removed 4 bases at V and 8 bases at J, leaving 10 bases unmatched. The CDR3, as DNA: TGTGCCAGCAGTTCACTCAGACTAGCGGGAGGGCCGCATGAGCAGTTCTTC. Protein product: CASSSLRLAGGPHEQFF.

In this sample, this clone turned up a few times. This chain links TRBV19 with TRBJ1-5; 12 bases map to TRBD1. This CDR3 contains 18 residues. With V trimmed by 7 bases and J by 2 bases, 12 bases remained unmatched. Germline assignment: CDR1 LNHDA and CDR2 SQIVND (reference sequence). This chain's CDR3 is CASTDSGTGGIGNQPQHF. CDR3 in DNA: TGTGCCAGTACCGATTCCGGGACAGGGGGCATCGGCAATCAGCCCCAGCATTTT.

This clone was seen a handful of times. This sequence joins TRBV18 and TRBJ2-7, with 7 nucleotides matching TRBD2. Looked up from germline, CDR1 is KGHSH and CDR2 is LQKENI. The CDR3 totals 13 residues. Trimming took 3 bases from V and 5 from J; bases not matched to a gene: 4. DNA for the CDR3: TGTGCCAGCTCACCGACTAGCCTTGACGAGCAGTACTTC. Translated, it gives CASSPTSLDEQYF.

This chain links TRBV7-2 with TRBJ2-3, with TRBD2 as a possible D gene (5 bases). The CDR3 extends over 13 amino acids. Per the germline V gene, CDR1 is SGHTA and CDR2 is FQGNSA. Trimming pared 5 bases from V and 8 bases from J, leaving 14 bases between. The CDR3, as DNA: TGTGCCAGCAGCAATACTCCTCGGGGTACGCAGTATTTT. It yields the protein CASSNTPRGTQYF.

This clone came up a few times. The DNA of the CDR3 is TGTGCCAGCAGGCAGACAGAGATCTACGAGCAGTACTTC. The encoded protein is CASRQTEIYEQYF. The V call is TRBV6-5, the J call TRBJ2-7; tentative D call: TRBD1 (5 bases). CDR3 size: 13 residues. V lost 6 bases to trimming and J lost 3 bases, with 12 bases between them. Germline CDR1 and CDR2: MNHEY and SVGAGI.

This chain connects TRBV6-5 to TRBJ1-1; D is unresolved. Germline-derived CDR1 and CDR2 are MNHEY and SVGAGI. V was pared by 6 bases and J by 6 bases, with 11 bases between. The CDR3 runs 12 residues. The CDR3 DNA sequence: TGTGCCAGCAGAGAACCGGGGTCTGAAGCTTTCTTT. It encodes CASREPGSEAFF.

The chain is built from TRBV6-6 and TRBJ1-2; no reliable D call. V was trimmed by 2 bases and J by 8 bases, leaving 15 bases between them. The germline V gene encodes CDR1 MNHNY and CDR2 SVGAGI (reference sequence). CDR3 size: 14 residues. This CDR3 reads CASSYDEVSYGYTF. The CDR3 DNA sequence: TGTGCCAGCAGTTACGACGAGGTAAGCTACGGCTACACCTTC.

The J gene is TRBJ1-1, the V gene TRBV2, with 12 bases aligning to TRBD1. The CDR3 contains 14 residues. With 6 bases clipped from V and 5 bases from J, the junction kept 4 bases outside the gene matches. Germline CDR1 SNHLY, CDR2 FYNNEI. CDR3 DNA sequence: TGTGCCAGCAGGGGACAGGGGGCAGAAACTGAAGCTTTCTTT. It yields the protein CASRGQGAETEAFF.

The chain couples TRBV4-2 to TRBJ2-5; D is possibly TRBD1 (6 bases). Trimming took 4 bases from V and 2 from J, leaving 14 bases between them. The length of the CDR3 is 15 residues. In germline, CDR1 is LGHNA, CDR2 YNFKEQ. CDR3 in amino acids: CASSLGDKRQETQYF. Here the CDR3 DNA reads TGTGCCAGCAGCCTAGGGGACAAGAGACAAGAGACCCAGTACTTC.

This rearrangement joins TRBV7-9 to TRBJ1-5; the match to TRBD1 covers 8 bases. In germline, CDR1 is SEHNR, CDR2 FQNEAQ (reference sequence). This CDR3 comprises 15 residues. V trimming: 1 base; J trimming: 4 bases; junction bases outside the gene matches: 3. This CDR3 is CASSLGTGINQPQHF. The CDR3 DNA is TGTGCCAGCAGCTTAGGGACAGGGATTAATCAGCCCCAGCATTTT.